The source of this TCR beta chain is a study of Graves' ophthalmopathy and Graves' hyperthyroidism. Study-wide results and caveats: Most clonotypes expanded in thyroid above 0.001 frequency were present in blood too. In predicting ophthalmopathy progression, the model reached roughly 69% sensitivity and under 85% specificity.

As the template, RNA transcripts were used to amplify TCR beta CDR3 regions. HTBI-primed RT-PCR formed the first round, and a multiplex PCR formed the second. TCRdb re-called the multiplex PCR reads through MiXCR, storing one row per CDR3 protein. The repertoire includes 200,000 to 250,000 distinct CDR3 sequences, approximately 29% of them detected once, and approximately 8.2% sits in the top ten. This clonotype was picked up many times. Its antigen remains unidentified. V lost 6 bases to trimming and J lost 1 base, with 13 bases between them. CDR1 and CDR2 (germline): SNHLY, FYNNEI. This CDR3 is 14 amino acids long. Moderate-to-severe activity, CAS at least 3, NOSPECS at least 4 and duration under 3 months characterized donors with ophthalmopathy. Clinical symptoms and serum thyroxine were used for diagnosis; TRAb, thyroid ultrasound and orbital computed tomography were also relied on.

The chain couples TRBV2 to TRBJ2-7; TRBD1 might be the D (7 bases). The sequenced sample was peripheral blood. This TCR was sampled from a man aged 45 to 65 with Graves' ophthalmopathy. This CDR3 is CASRGGTASYEQYF. Written as DNA, the CDR3 is TGTGCCAGCAGAGGGGGGACAGCGTCCTACGAGCAGTACTTC.